This record concerns one T cell receptor (beta chain) sequence. What it binds is unknown. Method: immunoSEQ multiplex PCR; TCRdb's copy keeps in-frame clones and lacks some. Of about 160,000 clones listed, roughly nine tenths are singletons. The data were obtained in a study of lymphopenia after photon versus proton radiotherapy. Study-wide results and caveats: Survival link was tested only in deceased patients; proton benefit remains a possibility. Oligoclonal CD8+ Temra expansion after nadir drove photon patients' diversity drop. Relative stability marked proton patients; photon patients lost diversity and naive cells.

Trimming cost V 0 bases and J 5 bases, with 19 bases left between them. The CDR3 is 17 residues long. The sequence derives from a man aged 50-60 years with gastric cancer. Sample: peripheral blood, taken from a patient treated with photon-based radiotherapy. This chain connects TRBV23-1 to TRBJ1-1; D is possibly TRBD1 (5 bases). TRBV23-1 is assigned to the ORF class and has an uncertain function. CDR3 residues: CASSQSVSRYGGTEAFF. In nucleotides, the CDR3 is TGCGCCAGCAGTCAATCGGTGTCGAGGTACGGGGGAACTGAAGCTTTCTTT.